This TCR beta chain was recorded in a study of blood T cell repertoires in COVID-19. Overall study: COVID-19 samples, acute and convalescent, were from the United States, Italy and Spain. T cells, B-cell-depleted T cells, or PBMCs provided the cDNA or gDNA that served as material.

Clones were sequenced by immunoSEQ multiplex PCR, and TCRdb holds only the in-frame ones, with some missing. Of around 160,000 clones detected, roughly 88% appear once; the ten largest clones hold approximately 1.2%. This sequence originates from a woman in her thirties with acute COVID-19. The sequenced sample consisted of PBMCs or T cells enriched from blood (not recorded which).

The CDR3 region is CASSLFSGGGVRETQYF. The CDR3 nucleotides are TGTGCCAGCAGTTTATTTTCAGGGGGCGGGGTGAGGGAGACCCAGTACTTC. V usage is TRBV28 and J usage is TRBJ2-5; the match to TRBD1 covers 8 bases. This CDR3 has 17 residues. Trimming took 1 base from V and 5 from J; bases not matched to a gene: 12. Germline assignment: CDR1 MDHEN and CDR2 SYDVKM.